This T cell receptor (beta chain) was sequenced in a study of T cells in Graves' hyperthyroidism and ophthalmopathy. General study results and limits: The blood repertoire included most of the expanded thyroid clonotypes above 0.001. Median prediction lead before ophthalmopathy onset was 6.5 months with the model.

Thyroid ultrasound, orbital computed tomography, clinical symptoms, and serum thyroxine and TRAb underpinned diagnoses. Amplification targeted TCR beta CDR3 regions from RNA transcripts. The HTBI set primed first-round TCR CDR3 RT-PCR. TCRdb re-derived calls from the multiplex PCR reads in MiXCR, one entry per CDR3 protein. Among under 450,000 distinct CDR3 sequences listed, about a sixth were seen once. The CDR3 extends over 16 amino acids. The V and J ends lost 3 bases and 6 bases respectively, with 18 bases between them. CDR1 is SGHRS and CDR2 is YFSETQ in the germline V gene. This clonotype has ten or more counts. No antigen is known for it.

This rearrangement joins TRBV5-1 to TRBJ1-4, with a possible D match to TRBD1 (6 bases). The sequencing input was blood. The TCR was taken from a young woman with Graves' hyperthyroidism that later progressed to Graves' ophthalmopathy. The chain's CDR3 is CASSWGLQGSYEKLFF. The CDR3, as DNA: TGCGCCAGCAGCTGGGGGCTCCAGGGATCGTATGAAAAACTGTTTTTT.